A single TCR beta chain is shown here with its context. The antigen is undetermined. The record originates from a study of T cell repertoires in cytomegalovirus infection. Overall study context: CMV epitopes that were recently identified and HLA-C-restricted were used alongside well-studied HLA-B-restricted ones. Study findings and constraints: CMV carriers having the relevant HLA were flagged by cumulative public TCR beta family frequency.

TCRdb fed the reads into MiXCR, producing one record per CDR3 protein. The table lists around 360,000 distinct CDR3 sequences, roughly 36% of them singletons. Germline V lookup: CDR1 MGHRA, CDR2 YSYEKL. This CDR3 has 15 residues. V shed 5 bases, J shed 8 bases, and the junction held 12 bases outside the gene matches. The sequence derives from a human donor in good health (CMV status not recorded). Some clones in this sample may be carry-over from other donors' samples. The genes are TRBV4-1 and TRBJ2-1; 7 nucleotides line up with TRBD2. The sequencing used cultured PBMCs, collected from culture after CMV antigen stimulation. CDR3 amino acids: CASSFRAKAGDEQFF. Written as DNA, the CDR3 is TGCGCCAGCAGCTTTCGGGCCAAGGCGGGGGATGAGCAGTTCTTC.